These 7 T cell receptor beta chains came from one sample sequenced in a study of precursors of human CD4 cytotoxic T cells. Four sorted CD4+ memory subsets, central memory, effector memory, IL-7R-high TEMRA and IL-7R-negative TEMRA, were UMI-sequenced. TCRdb recomputed calls from the reads with MiXCR, one row per CDR3 protein. The sample yields around 780 distinct CDR3 sequences, over 20% seen once. Sequencing was performed on memory CD4+ T cells from blood (PBMCs). The origin of the receptors is a human donor in good health.

The J gene is TRBJ2-7, the V gene TRBV12-3 or TRBV12-4; 10 bases fit TRBD2. The junction had 4 bases not matched to a gene; V was cut back by 5 bases and J by 0 bases. This CDR3 spans 15 amino acids. CDR3 in amino acids: CASSTRTSGSYEQYF. The CDR3 DNA sequence: TGTGCCAGCAGTACTCGGACTAGCGGCTCCTACGAGCAGTACTTC.

This clonotype was seen more than once but under ten times. The chain couples TRBV10-2 to TRBJ2-7; D is ambiguous. CDR1 is WSHSY and CDR2 is SAAADI in the germline V gene. The CDR3 covers 10 residues. The V end was cut by 8 bases, the J end by 4 bases, with 6 bases between. DNA of the CDR3: TGCGCCAGCGGCCAGTACGAGCAGTACTTC. It yields the protein CASGQYEQYF.

This clonotype was detected only a few times. Here the CDR3 reads CASSLLQGANTEAFF. CDR3 nucleotides: TGTGCCAGCAGTCTCTTACAGGGTGCGAACACTGAAGCTTTCTTT. V and J are TRBV27 and TRBJ1-1; the D gene is possibly TRBD1 (6 bases). V lost 5 bases and J lost 1, with 14 bases in between. The CDR3 runs 15 residues. CDR1 is MNHEY, CDR2 SMNVEV, per germline (reference sequence).

This clonotype was seen a few times. This chain uses TRBV27 with TRBJ2-1, with 13 bases fitting TRBD2. This CDR3 has 16 amino acids. Germline V gene sequence: CDR1 MNHEY, CDR2 SMNVEV (reference sequence). Trimming at V came to 5 bases and at J to 3 bases, leaving 4 bases not matched to a gene. The CDR3 nucleotides read TGTGCCAGCAGTCCCAGGACTAGCGGGAGCTACAATGAGCAGTTCTTC. The encoded protein is CASSPRTSGSYNEQFF.

This sequence joins TRBV2 and TRBJ2-2; D is unclear. V was shortened by 5 bases and J by 7 bases, with 8 bases between the two germline ends. Germline loops: CDR1 SNHLY, CDR2 FYNNEI. CDR3 length: 12 residues. CDR3 bases: TGTGCCAGCAGTCGAGACGGCGGGGAGCTGTTTTTT. Translation: CASSRDGGELFF.

The sample holds a few counts of this clonotype. The rearrangement uses TRBV4-2 and TRBJ2-1; 10 bases align to TRBD2. Germline loops: CDR1 LGHNA, CDR2 YNFKEQ. This CDR3 has 19 residues. Unmatched junction bases numbered 13, after V lost 0 bases and J lost 5 bases. The DNA for the CDR3 is TGTGCCAGCAGCCAAGATAGAGGATTTAGCGGGAGGCCAAACAATGAGCAGTTCTTC. Protein product: CASSQDRGFSGRPNNEQFF.

This clonotype is large. The V and J genes are TRBV15 and TRBJ1-1; no clear D. Trimming pared 8 bases from V and 1 base from J, leaving 8 bases between. The CDR3 runs 12 residues. Germline V CDR1 and CDR2: LNHNV, YYDKDF (reference sequence). CDR3 nucleotide sequence: TGTGCCACCGCCGGGTGGAACACTGAAGCTTTCTTT. It is translated as CATAGWNTEAFF. Drawing the rest from reference TRBV15 and TRBJ1-1, the complete variable domain is DAMVIQNPRYQVTQFGKPVTLSCSQTLNHNVMYWYQQKSSQAPKLLFHYYDKDFNNEADTPDNFQSRRPNTSFCFLDIRSPGLGDTAMYLCATAGWNTEAFFGQGTRLTVV.